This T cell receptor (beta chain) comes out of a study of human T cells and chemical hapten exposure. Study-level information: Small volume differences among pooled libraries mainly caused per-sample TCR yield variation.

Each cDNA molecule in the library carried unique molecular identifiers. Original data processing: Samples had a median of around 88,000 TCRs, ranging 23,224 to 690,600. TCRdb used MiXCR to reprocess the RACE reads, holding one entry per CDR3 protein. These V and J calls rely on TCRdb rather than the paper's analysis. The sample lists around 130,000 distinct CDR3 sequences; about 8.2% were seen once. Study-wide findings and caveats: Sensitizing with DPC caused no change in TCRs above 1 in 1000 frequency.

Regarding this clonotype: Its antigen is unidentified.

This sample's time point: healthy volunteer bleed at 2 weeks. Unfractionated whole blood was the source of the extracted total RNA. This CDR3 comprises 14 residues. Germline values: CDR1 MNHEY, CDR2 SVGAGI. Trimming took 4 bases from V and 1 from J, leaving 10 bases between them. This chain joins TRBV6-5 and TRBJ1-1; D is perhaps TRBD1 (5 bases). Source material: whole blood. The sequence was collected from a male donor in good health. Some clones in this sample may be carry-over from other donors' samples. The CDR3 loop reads CASSLGVPNTEAFF. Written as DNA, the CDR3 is TGTGCCAGCAGTTTGGGGGTTCCGAACACTGAAGCTTTCTTT.